Below are 21 T cell receptor beta chains sequenced from a single sample in a study of T cell repertoires and Cas9 in healthy adults. Measured with immunoSEQ multiplex PCR; TCRdb has only the in-frame clones, and not every one. The repertoire has fewer than 25,000 clones, more than 80% of them found once; the top ten carry 1.5% to 1.7%. Sequences were obtained from CD4+ effector T cells (CD127+, CD25-, CD137-, CD154-) from PBMCs; culture status not recorded. These receptor sequences come from a human donor in good health.

This chain links TRBV28 with TRBJ2-2, with TRBD1 matching over 11 bases. With 5 bases clipped from V and 4 bases from J, the junction kept 6 bases outside the gene matches. This CDR3 has 16 amino acids. Germline loops: CDR1 MDHEN, CDR2 SYDVKM. CDR3 amino acids: CASSQRDRGSTGELFF. The CDR3, as DNA: TGTGCCAGCAGTCAAAGGGACAGGGGGTCCACCGGGGAGCTGTTTTTT.

The chain couples TRBV6-7 to TRBJ2-5, with TRBD1 matching 9 bases. TRBV6-7 is designated an ORF whose function remains uncertain. The CDR3 consists of 16 residues. J lost 2 bases, V lost 2 bases, and 6 bases had no gene match. The CDR3 here is CASSYAPGQGQETQYF. The CDR3 DNA sequence: TGTGCCAGCAGTTACGCTCCGGGACAGGGACAAGAGACCCAGTACTTC.

The CDR3 sequence: CASSLARGQPYSNTGELFF. Here the CDR3 DNA reads TGTGCCAGCAGCTTAGCGAGGGGACAGCCCTACTCGAACACCGGGGAGCTGTTTTTT. The chain recombines TRBV7-8 with TRBJ2-2, with TRBD1 matching 7 bases. With V trimmed by 0 bases and J by 0 bases, 10 bases remained unmatched. This CDR3 has 19 amino acids. Germline V gives CDR1 SGHVS, CDR2 FQNEAQ.

The chain combines TRBV30 with TRBJ2-3; D is unclear. The V gene's germline CDR1 is GTSNPN and CDR2 SVGIG (reference sequence). The CDR3 contains 12 residues. The V end lost 6 bases, the J end lost 5 bases, and 12 bases lay between the germline ends. The CDR3 spells CACSLWGDTQYF. The CDR3 coding sequence is TGTGCCTGTTCTCTATGGGGAGATACGCAGTATTTT.

J is TRBJ2-7 and V is TRBV5-1, with D tentatively TRBD2 (6 bases). Trimming removed 4 bases from V and 0 bases from J, with 26 bases in between. The CDR3 spans 19 residues. Germline CDR1 reads SGHRS; CDR2 reads YFSETQ. The CDR3 here is CASSPEDWRVGDHSYEQYF. The CDR3 bases are TGCGCCAGCAGCCCCGAAGACTGGAGGGTGGGAGACCACTCCTACGAGCAGTACTTC.

This rearrangement joins TRBV19 to TRBJ1-5; D call uncertain. The CDR3 spans 14 residues. Trimming left V 4 bases short and J 6 bases short, with 13 bases between. Germline CDR1 reads LNHDA; CDR2 reads SQIVND (reference sequence). Written as DNA, the CDR3 is TGTGCCAGTAGTAGGCAGGTTGGGTCTCAGCCCCAGCATTTT. Translated, it gives CASSRQVGSQPQHF.

The gene calls are TRBV4-3 and TRBJ1-4; 11 nucleotides match TRBD1. The germline CDR1 and CDR2 sequences are LGHNA and YSLEER. The CDR3 sequence is 16 residues long. Trimming cost V 1 base and J 5 bases; bases outside gene matches: 3. CDR3 nucleotides: TGCGCCAGCAGCCAAGCCGGGGACAGGGGGAATGAAAAACTGTTTTTT. As protein: CASSQAGDRGNEKLFF.

This clone came up a few times. The chain couples TRBV7-2 to TRBJ2-5; D might be TRBD1 or TRBD2, each matching 5 bases. There are 17 residues in the CDR3. Germline V gives CDR1 SGHTA, CDR2 FQGNSA. Trimming removed 1 base from V and 1 base from J, with 16 bases in between. CDR3 nucleotides: TGTGCCAGCAGCTTAGGCAACATGAGGGGCGCCCAAGAGACCCAGTACTTC. Its translation: CASSLGNMRGAQETQYF.

This chain joins TRBV6-1 and TRBJ1-2, with 10 bases that match TRBD1. With 3 bases clipped from V and 5 bases from J, the junction kept 3 bases outside the gene matches. Germline values: CDR1 MNHNS, CDR2 SASEGT. This CDR3 has 14 amino acids. The DNA of the CDR3 is TGTGCCAGCAGTGAGAGGGACAGGGGATATGGCTACACCTTC. The encoded protein is CASSERDRGYGYTF.

The V call is TRBV12-5, the J call TRBJ2-1; the D is unclear. V shed 5 bases and J shed 10 bases, with 9 bases lying between them. Per germline, CDR1 LGHNT and CDR2 FRNRAP. This CDR3 has 11 amino acids. CDR3 loop: CASGELQEQFF. In DNA, the CDR3 is TGTGCTAGTGGTGAACTCCAGGAGCAGTTCTTC.

The genes are TRBV6-5 and TRBJ2-7, with D tentatively TRBD1 or TRBD2 (6 bases each). Germline CDR1 reads MNHEY; CDR2 reads SVGAGI. The CDR3 totals 11 residues. The germline V and J ends were trimmed by 7 bases and 6 bases, with 10 bases remaining between them. The CDR3 coding sequence is TGTGCCAGCACCCGGGGGCTCGAGCAGTACTTC. Its protein is CASTRGLEQYF.

This sequence joins TRBV7-9 and TRBJ1-1; 8 bases line up with TRBD1. The CDR3 extends over 14 amino acids. Germline CDR1 SEHNR, CDR2 FQNEAQ (reference sequence). With V trimmed by 4 bases and J by 5 bases, 6 bases remained unmatched. The DNA for the CDR3 is TGTGCCAGCAGCTCGACAGGGGTCCTTACTGAAGCTTTCTTT. Translation: CASSSTGVLTEAFF. Full variable domain (outside the CDR3, taken from reference TRBV7-9 and TRBJ1-1): DTGVSQNPRHKITKRGQNVTFRCDPISEHNRLYWYRQTLGQGPEFLTYFQNEAQLEKSRLLSDRFSAERPKGSFSTLEIQRTEQGDSAMYLCASSSTGVLTEAFFGQGTRLTVV.

The rearrangement joins TRBV7-2 to TRBJ2-1; D not certain. V gave up 5 bases and J gave up 5 bases, with 22 bases separating them. This CDR3 contains 17 residues. Germline V gives CDR1 SGHTA, CDR2 FQGNSA. CDR3 nucleotides: TGTGCCAGCAGCCTCCTTGGATGGCAGGTTAAGGACAATGAGCAGTTCTTC. Protein product: CASSLLGWQVKDNEQFF.

This chain uses TRBV5-1 with TRBJ1-2; possible D gene TRBD1, 5 bases. This CDR3 region has 15 residues. The germline CDR1 and CDR2 sequences are SGHRS and YFSETQ. Trimming stripped 2 bases from V and 8 bases from J, with 19 bases between. CDR3 nucleotide sequence: TGCGCCAGCAGCTTCAACGACATATCCACAGGAGGCTACACCTTC. Translating it yields CASSFNDISTGGYTF.

The chain employs TRBV19 and TRBJ1-3; no clear D gene. V lost 3 bases to trimming and J lost 5 bases, with 11 bases between them. The CDR3 totals 14 residues. Germline CDR1 and CDR2: LNHDA and SQIVND (reference sequence). In DNA form, the CDR3 reads TGTGCCAGTAGTATCCCCGGAGGGCGAAACACCATATATTTT. This sequence encodes CASSIPGGRNTIYF.

The chain is built from TRBV29-1 and TRBJ1-1; D remains ambiguous. The germline gives CDR1 SQVTM, CDR2 ANQGSEA. The CDR3 is 11 residues long. Trimming stripped 3 bases from V and 1 base from J, with 3 bases between. The CDR3 DNA follows: TGCAGCGTTGAGAGGAACACTGAAGCTTTCTTT. Translated: CSVERNTEAFF.

The V and J genes are TRBV19 and TRBJ1-2; TRBD1 matches 12 bases. V was pared by 10 bases and J by 3 bases, with 18 bases of the junction left unmatched. The V gene's germline CDR1 is LNHDA and CDR2 SQIVND (reference sequence). This CDR3 spans 18 amino acids. CDR3 region: CATQAPPGQGARHYGYTF. The CDR3 coding sequence is TGTGCCACCCAGGCCCCCCCGGGACAGGGGGCGCGACACTATGGCTACACCTTC.

As DNA, the CDR3 is TGTGCCAGCAGTTTAAGACTTTCCTACGAGCAGTACTTC. It specifies CASSLRLSYEQYF. The chain joins TRBV28 to TRBJ2-7, with unresolved D. The CDR3 consists of 13 residues. The germline gives CDR1 MDHEN, CDR2 SYDVKM. Trimming removed 2 bases from V and 1 base from J, with 6 bases in between.

The chain combines TRBV5-4 with TRBJ2-2, with 8 bases that match TRBD2. Losses at the gene ends were 7 bases for V and 5 bases for J; bases not matched to a gene: 1. The CDR3 has 12 amino acids. CDR1 is SGHNT and CDR2 is YYREEE in the germline V gene (reference sequence). CDR3 nucleotide sequence: TGTGCCAGCGTAGCGGGAACCGGGGAGCTGTTTTTT. This codes for CASVAGTGELFF.

Worth noting for this clone: The sample carries other DNA sequences with the same CDR3. This chain joins TRBV7-2 and TRBJ1-3, with TRBD1 as a possible D gene (6 bases). V gave up 1 base and J gave up 2 bases, with 9 bases separating them. CDR3 length: 15 residues. Germline V CDR1 and CDR2: SGHTA, FQGNSA. Here the CDR3 reads CASSLGPGAGNTIYF. As DNA, the CDR3 is TGTGCCAGCAGCTTAGGTCCAGGGGCTGGAAACACCATATATTTT.

V gene TRBV5-4 combines with J gene TRBJ2-5, with D uncertain. There are 13 residues in the CDR3. V was clipped by 0 bases and J by 2 bases, with 5 bases between them. Germline V gene sequence: CDR1 SGHNT, CDR2 YYREEE (reference sequence). The CDR3 DNA sequence: TGTGCCAGCAGCTTGGGACTGCAAGAGACCCAGTACTTC. Its protein product is CASSLGLQETQYF.